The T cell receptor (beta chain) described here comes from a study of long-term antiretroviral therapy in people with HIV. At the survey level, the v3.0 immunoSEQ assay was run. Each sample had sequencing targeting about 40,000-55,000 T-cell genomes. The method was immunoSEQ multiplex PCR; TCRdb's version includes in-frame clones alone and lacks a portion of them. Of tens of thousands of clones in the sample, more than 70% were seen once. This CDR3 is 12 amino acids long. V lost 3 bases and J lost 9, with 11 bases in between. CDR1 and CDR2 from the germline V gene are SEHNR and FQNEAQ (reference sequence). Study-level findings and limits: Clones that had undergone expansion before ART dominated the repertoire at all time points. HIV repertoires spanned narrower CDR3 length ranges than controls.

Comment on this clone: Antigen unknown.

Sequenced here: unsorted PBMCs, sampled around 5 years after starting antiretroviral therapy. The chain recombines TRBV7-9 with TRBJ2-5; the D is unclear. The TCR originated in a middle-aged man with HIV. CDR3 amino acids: CASSFTAQSQYF. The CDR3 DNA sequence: TGTGCCAGCAGCTTCACAGCACAATCCCAGTACTTC. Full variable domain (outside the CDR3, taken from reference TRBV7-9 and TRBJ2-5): DTGVSQNPRHKITKRGQNVTFRCDPISEHNRLYWYRQTLGQGPEFLTYFQNEAQLEKSRLLSDRFSAERPKGSFSTLEIQRTEQGDSAMYLCASSFTAQSQYFGPGTRLLVL.